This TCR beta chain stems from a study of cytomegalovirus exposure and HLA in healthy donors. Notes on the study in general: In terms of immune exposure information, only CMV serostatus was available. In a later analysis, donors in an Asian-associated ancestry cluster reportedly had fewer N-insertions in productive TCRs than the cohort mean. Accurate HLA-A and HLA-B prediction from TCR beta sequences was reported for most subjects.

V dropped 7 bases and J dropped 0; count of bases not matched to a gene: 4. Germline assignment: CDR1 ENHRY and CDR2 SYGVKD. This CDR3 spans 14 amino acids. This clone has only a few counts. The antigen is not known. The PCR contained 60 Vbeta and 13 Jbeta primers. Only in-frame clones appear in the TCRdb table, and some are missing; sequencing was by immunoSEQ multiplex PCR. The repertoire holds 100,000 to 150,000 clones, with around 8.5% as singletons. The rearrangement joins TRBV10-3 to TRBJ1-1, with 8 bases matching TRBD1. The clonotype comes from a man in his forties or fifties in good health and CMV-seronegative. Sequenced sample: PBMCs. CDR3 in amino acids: CAITAGGLNTEAFF. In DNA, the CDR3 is TGTGCCATCACCGCAGGGGGCCTGAACACTGAAGCTTTCTTT.